The clone carrying this T cell receptor beta chain was seen repeatedly, ten times or more. Its specificity is unknown. The record originates from a study of post-analysis software for immune sequencing data. Overall study context: Disease courses included relapsing-remitting, secondary progressive and progressive-relapsing multiple sclerosis. The study, taken as a whole, reports: Five TRBV segments were significantly more frequent in patients than in controls. TRBV5-6, TRBV5-1 and TRBV20-1 were among these segments. Controls significantly exceeded multiple sclerosis patients in normalized Chao1 diversity. Strong co-clustering by F measure linked samples that shared a preparation batch.

The CDR3 is 12 amino acids. Germline V gene data show CDR1 as SEHNR and CDR2 as FQNEAQ (reference sequence). Trimming cost V 6 bases and J 10 bases, with 13 bases left between them. The TCR beta cDNA libraries carried unique molecular identifiers. About 500,000 cDNA molecules were obtained per 1 to 10 million input T cells. TCRdb used MiXCR to reprocess the PCR reads, holding one entry per CDR3 protein. The sample shows some 240,000 distinct CDR3 sequences, about 38% of them seen only once. This chain links TRBV7-9 with TRBJ2-1, with D unclear. The sequence came from a girl between 10 and 17 years old with multiple sclerosis. Material for sequencing was blood. CDR3 sequence reads: CASSLTPWEQFF. The CDR3, as DNA: TGTGCCAGCAGTCTGACTCCTTGGGAGCAGTTCTTC.